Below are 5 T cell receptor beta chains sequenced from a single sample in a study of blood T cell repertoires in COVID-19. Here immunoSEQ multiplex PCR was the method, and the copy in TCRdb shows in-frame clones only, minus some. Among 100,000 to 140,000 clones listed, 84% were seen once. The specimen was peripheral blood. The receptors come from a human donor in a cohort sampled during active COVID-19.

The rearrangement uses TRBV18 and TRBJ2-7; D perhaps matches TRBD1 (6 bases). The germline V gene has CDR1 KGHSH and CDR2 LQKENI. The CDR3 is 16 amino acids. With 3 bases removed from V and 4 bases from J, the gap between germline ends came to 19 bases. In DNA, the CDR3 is TGTGCCAGCTCACCTCCCTTCAGGGGAGCCAGTTACGAGCAGTACTTC. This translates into CASSPPFRGASYEQYF.

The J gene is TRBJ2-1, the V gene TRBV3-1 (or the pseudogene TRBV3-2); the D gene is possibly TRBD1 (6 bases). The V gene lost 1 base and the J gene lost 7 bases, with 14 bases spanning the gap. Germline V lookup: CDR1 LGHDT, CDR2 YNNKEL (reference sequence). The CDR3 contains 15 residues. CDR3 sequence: CASSQVEGVRNEQFF. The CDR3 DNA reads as TGTGCCAGCAGCCAAGTTGAGGGGGTGAGGAATGAGCAGTTCTTC.

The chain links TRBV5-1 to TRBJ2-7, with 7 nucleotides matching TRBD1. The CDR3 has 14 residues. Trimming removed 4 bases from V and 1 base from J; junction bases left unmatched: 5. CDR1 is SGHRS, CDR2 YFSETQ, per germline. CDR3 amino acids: CASSRWDRSYEQYF. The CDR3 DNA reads TGCGCCAGCAGCAGGTGGGACAGATCCTACGAGCAGTACTTC.

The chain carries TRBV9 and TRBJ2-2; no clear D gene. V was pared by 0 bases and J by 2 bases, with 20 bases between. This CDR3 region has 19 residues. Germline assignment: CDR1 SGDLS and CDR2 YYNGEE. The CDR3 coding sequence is TGTGCCAGCAGCGTAGCACCCCTTTCGAATGCGGCTAACACCGGGGAGCTGTTTTTT. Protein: CASSVAPLSNAANTGELFF.

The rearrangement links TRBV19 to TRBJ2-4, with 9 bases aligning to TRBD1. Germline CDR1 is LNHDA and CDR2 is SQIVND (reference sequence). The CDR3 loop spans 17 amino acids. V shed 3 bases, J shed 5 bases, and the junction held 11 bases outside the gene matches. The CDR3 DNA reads TGTGCCAGTAGTATGAGGACAGGGGTTGGGGGCCAAAACATTCAGTACTTC. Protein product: CASSMRTGVGGQNIQYF.